This is a list of T cell receptor beta chains from one sample in a study of blood T cell repertoires in COVID-19. Generated by immunoSEQ multiplex PCR, the TCRdb table keeps only in-frame clones and is missing some. The data contain over 140,000 clones, 76% of them singletons. Sequenced material: peripheral blood. The receptors here all came from an elderly woman with active or convalescent COVID-19. Both conserved end residues are part of each CDR3. The order of the fields is D gene, V gene, J gene, clone size, CDR3 protein, CDR3 DNA. A D gene is named only where the DNA matches it firmly. Part of the rows lack a size; the others show once, few, many or a class for expanded clones.

.,TRBV9,TRBJ2-2,.,CASSVSANTGELFF,TGTGCCAGCAGCGTTAGCGCTAACACCGGGGAGCTGTTTTTT
TRBD1,TRBV28,TRBJ1-5,.,CASSLWGQGNSNQPQHF,TGTGCCAGCAGTTTATGGGGACAGGGGAATAGCAATCAGCCCCAGCATTTT
.,TRBV27,TRBJ1-5,.,CASRSTGHSNQPQHF,TGTGCCAGCAGGTCGACAGGACATAGCAATCAGCCCCAGCATTTT
TRBD1,TRBV4-2,TRBJ1-1,.,CASSLATGSNTEAFF,TGTGCCAGCAGCCTCGCGACAGGGTCGAACACTGAAGCTTTCTTT
.,TRBV28,TRBJ2-2,.,CASSSTGGARNGELFF,TGTGCCAGCAGTTCTACTGGGGGGGCGCGGAACGGGGAGCTGTTTTTT
.,TRBV29-1,TRBJ1-1,.,CSVGGLKTEAFF,TGCAGCGTTGGCGGGTTAAAGACTGAAGCTTTCTTT
TRBD1,TRBV9,TRBJ1-5,once,CASSVGGQQPQHF,TGTGCCAGCAGCGTAGGGGGACAGCAGCCCCAGCATTTT
.,TRBV15,TRBJ1-2,once,CATSSPLGISGGASTGYGYTF,TGTGCCACCAGCTCCCCACTGGGAATTTCGGGGGGCGCTTCAACGGGCTATGGCTACACCTTC
TRBD2,TRBV29-1,TRBJ2-2,few,CSVVRGGNTGELFF,TGCAGCGTTGTTCGCGGGGGTAACACCGGGGAGCTGTTTTTT
.,TRBV6-2/TRBV6-3,TRBJ1-5,.,CASSRSKGRDQPQHF,TGTGCCAGCAGCCGCAGCAAAGGGAGGGATCAGCCCCAGCATTTT